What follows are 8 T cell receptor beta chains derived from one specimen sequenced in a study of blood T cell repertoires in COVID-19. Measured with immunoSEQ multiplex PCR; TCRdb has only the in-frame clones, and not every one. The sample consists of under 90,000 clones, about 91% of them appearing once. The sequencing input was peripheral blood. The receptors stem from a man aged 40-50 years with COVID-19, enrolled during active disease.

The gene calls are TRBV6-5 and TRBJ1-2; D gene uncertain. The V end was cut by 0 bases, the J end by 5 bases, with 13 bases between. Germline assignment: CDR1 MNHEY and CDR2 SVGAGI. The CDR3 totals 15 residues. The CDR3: CASSYSTAPGYGYTF. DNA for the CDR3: TGTGCCAGCAGTTACTCGACGGCCCCGGGGTATGGCTACACCTTC.

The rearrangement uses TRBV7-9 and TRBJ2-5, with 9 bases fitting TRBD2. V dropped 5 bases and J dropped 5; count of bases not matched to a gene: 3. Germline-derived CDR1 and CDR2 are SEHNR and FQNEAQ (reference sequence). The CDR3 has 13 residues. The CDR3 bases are TGTGCCAGCAGCCCCGGACTAGCGGAGACCCAGTACTTC. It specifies CASSPGLAETQYF.

The CDR3 nucleotides read TGCGCCAGCCGCGCCGGGACTATATCCGTTGAGCAGTTCTTC. Residues: CASRAGTISVEQFF. The gene calls are TRBV4-1 and TRBJ2-1, with 7 bases that match TRBD2. From germline, CDR1 is MGHRA and CDR2 YSYEKL. The CDR3 contains 14 residues. J lost 9 bases, V lost 8 bases, and 13 bases had no gene match.

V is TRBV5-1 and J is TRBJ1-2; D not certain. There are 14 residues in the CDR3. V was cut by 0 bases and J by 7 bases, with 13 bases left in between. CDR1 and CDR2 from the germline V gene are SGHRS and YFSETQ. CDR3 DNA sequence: TGCGCCAGCAGCTTGGATTTCGGGTATAGTGGCTACACCTTC. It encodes CASSLDFGYSGYTF.

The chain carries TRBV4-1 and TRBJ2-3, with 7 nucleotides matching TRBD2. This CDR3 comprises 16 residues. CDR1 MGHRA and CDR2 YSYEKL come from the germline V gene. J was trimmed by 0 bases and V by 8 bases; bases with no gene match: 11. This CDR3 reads CASCREDPSSTDTQYF. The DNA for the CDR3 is TGCGCCAGCTGCCGGGAGGATCCATCTAGCACAGATACGCAGTATTTT.

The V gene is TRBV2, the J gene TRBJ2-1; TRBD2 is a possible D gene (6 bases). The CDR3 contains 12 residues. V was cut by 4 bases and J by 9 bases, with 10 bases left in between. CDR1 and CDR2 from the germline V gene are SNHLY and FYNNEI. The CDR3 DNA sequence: TGTGCCAGCAGTGGGGAGGCGGGTGAGCAGTTCTTC. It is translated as CASSGEAGEQFF.

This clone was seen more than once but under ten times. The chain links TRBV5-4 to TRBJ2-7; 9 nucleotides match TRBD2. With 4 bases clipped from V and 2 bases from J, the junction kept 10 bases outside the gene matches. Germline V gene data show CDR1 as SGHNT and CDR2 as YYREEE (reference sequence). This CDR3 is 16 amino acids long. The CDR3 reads CASSQPGRGGPYEQYF. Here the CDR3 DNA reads TGTGCCAGCAGCCAGCCCGGGCGGGGGGGCCCCTACGAGCAGTACTTC.

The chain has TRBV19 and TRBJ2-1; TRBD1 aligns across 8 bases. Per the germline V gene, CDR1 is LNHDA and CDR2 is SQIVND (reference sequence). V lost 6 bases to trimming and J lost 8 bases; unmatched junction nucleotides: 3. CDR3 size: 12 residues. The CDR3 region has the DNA TGTGCCAGTAGAGGACAGGGCGATGAGCAGTTCTTC. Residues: CASRGQGDEQFF. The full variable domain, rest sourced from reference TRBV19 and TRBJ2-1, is DGGITQSPKYLFRKEGQNVTLSCEQNLNHDAMYWYRQDPGQGLRLIYYSQIVNDFQKGDIAEGYSVSREKKESFPLTVTSAQKNPTAFYLCASRGQGDEQFFGPGTRLTVL.